This entry concerns a single TCR beta chain. Its antigen target is currently unknown. Base qualities are not recorded, but no much larger clone differs from it by a single base. CD8 naive samples were CD45RO-negative cells positively selected for CCR7, giving a CD45RA+CCR7+ population that excluded TemRA cells. The donors were healthy, HIV-negative adults with no recently reported acute infections or vaccinations. Only Caucasian adults living in Nashville, Tennessee, USA were represented among the donors. Blood was obtained by leukapheresis, after which PBMCs were separated by Ficoll-Histopaque density gradient centrifugation and cryopreserved in liquid nitrogen vapor phase. Purity and quantity of every magnetically sorted T cell population were checked by analytical flow cytometry. Genomic DNA was isolated from every sorted fraction and measured by UV absorbance on a Nanodrop 2000c. Measured from the cysteine to the phenylalanine, the CDR3 is 18 residues long. Left in the record is the CDR3 DNA by itself, 54 bases read in frame from the first base. Germline trimming: 6 bases from V, 0 bases from J; junction bases outside gene matches: 10. Reading the germline V gene gives CDR1 MDHEN and CDR2 SYDVKM.

This sample is part of a study of shared clonotypes between healthy human individuals (dated by TCRdb to 2020 to 2021). Turning to the overall study: The cohort comprised two women and a few men aged 18 to 49 years. Libraries were prepared and TCR repertoires were sequenced by different laboratories using diverse techniques, in order to increase sequencing depth and limit assay-specific biases. Per donor, three plates each were used for CD4 naive and CD4 memory, two for CD8 naive, and one for CD8 memory. Between about 0.9 and 8.9 billion PBMCs per donor were obtained by leukapheresis. To estimate repertoire size and how much clonotype sharing occurs between individuals, the study deeply sequenced the blood TCR repertoires of five healthy adults. Study-wide findings and limitations: Higher generation probabilities were observed for clonotypes shared by all four sorted-subset donors than for non-shared clonotypes. Naive subsets generally had larger estimated clonotype richness than memory subsets. Rarefaction of sorted-subset datasets indicated incomplete sequencing despite the large sequencing depth. Because the study included a small number of donors, the genetic and exposure-history diversity represented was limited. About 5% of naive CD4, 3.5% of naive CD8, 2% to 2.5% of memory CD4, and 0.35% to 0.4% of memory CD8 clonotypes were shared across several donors. Sampling was restricted to blood, and TCR repertoires in tissue are likely to differ from TCR repertoires in blood. Pairwise subsampling indicated that sequencing depth was expected to affect the degree of clonotype sharing among donors.

TCR CDR3 regions were amplified from genomic DNA by multiplex PCR using the deep immunoSEQ assay. Genomic DNA extracted from each cell subset was distributed evenly over all wells of several immunoSEQ 96-well plates, and each plate served as one replicate. For sorted subsets, around 200 ng genomic DNA, equal to tens of thousands of T cell genomes, was loaded into each replicate PCR. Purified libraries were quantified with a Qubit 3.0 fluorometer, sized on a Bioanalyzer 2100, and re-quantified with the KAPA Library Quantification kit. Each immunoSEQ 96-well plate was sequenced on its own single-read 150-cycle Illumina NextSeq 550 flow cell. For the original study's pipeline: Because the immunoSEQ output included only junctional sequences and no quality scores, the filtering could not be the same as the filtering used for full-length reads. To assign V/J genes and CDR3, sequences were annotated using PyIR, a Python wrapper for IgBLAST v1.9, with IMGT germline references. Reads were removed for weak V/J assignments (E-value above 1e-6), missing CDR3, stop codons, out-of-frame junctions, or ambiguous translated residues. V3J clonotypes were defined as sequences sharing an identical inferred V gene, J gene, and CDR3 amino acid sequence. To compute the percentage overlap between repertoires, the number of shared unique clonotypes was divided by the size of the smaller repertoire. Three approaches were used to assess repertoire richness: RTK rarefaction, the Chao1 estimator, and Recon v2.1 estimates of unobserved clonotypes. For all TCRbeta clonotypes obtained by the gDNA method from a handful of donors, generation probabilities were computed with OLGA. This is the immuneACCESS table as TCRdb keeps it, with only in-frame sequences that have V and J called. A part of the clones is gone; compared with another copy, unresolved V genes explain less than half, and the rest is unexplained. V and J calls and clone size are given by that table; D and trimming were obtained from the DNA. This sample has hundreds of thousands of clones in its table, and approximately 95% of those were observed once. The top ten clonotypes cover over 0.095% of the sample.

Sequences were obtained from naive CD8+ T cells sorted from blood. Taken with the paper, the label for cell subset or site translates to: CD45RA+CCR7+. The clonotype originates from a woman in her thirties in good health. The chain is encoded by TRBV28 joined to TRBJ2-5, with TRBD2 identical over 13 junction bases. CDR3 sequence: CASSPGGLAGANQETQYF. In nucleotide form, the sequence is TGTGCCAGCAGCCCCGGCGGACTAGCGGGGGCGAACCAAGAGACCCAGTACTTC.